The T cell receptor beta chain under discussion was sequenced for a study of T cells after yellow fever vaccination. As for the study in general: Preparation used SMART-Seq v4 Ultra Low Input for the low-cell-number fractions.

Regarding this clonotype: The antigen is undetermined.

Study-level points and caveats: Detected again after the booster were most primary-vaccination clones, at almost 97% CD4 and more than 70% CD8.

Losses at the gene ends were 2 bases for V and 5 bases for J; bases not matched to a gene: 5. The germline V gene has CDR1 SGHTA and CDR2 FQGNSA. This CDR3 comprises 15 residues. TCRdb re-analysed the 5' RACE reads in MiXCR, keeping a single row per CDR3 protein. Of a few hundred thousand distinct CDR3 sequences in the sample, less than 9.5% are singletons; the top ten hold 17%. The receptor was isolated from a man aged 18 to 30 who received the YFV17D yellow fever vaccine. Specimen: PBMCs, collected about 49 days after the first yellow fever vaccination. The chain carries TRBV7-2 and TRBJ2-3, with 9 bases lining up with TRBD1. The CDR3 reads CASSLRRGQGDTQYF. CDR3 sequence (DNA): TGTGCCAGCAGCTTAAGGCGGGGACAGGGAGATACGCAGTATTTT.